The 21 T cell receptor beta chains below all came from one sample that was sequenced in a study of T-cell reconstitution after alpha-beta-depleted transplantation in children. A TCRbeta library incorporating unique molecular identifiers was prepared. TCRdb reprocessed the PCR reads via MiXCR and lists one record per CDR3 protein. The sample carries approximately 980,000 distinct CDR3 sequences, under 30% recorded once. The material sequenced was PBMCs, mostly from graft donor cells, taken 360 days after TCRalphabeta/CD19-depleted stem cell transplant. Receptors originate from a boy in the first two years of life who had a stem cell transplant for SCID, so the T cells may come from the graft donor.

This clonotype was counted only a few times. This chain links TRBV6-1 with TRBJ2-7; D is possibly TRBD2 (5 bases). Trimming left V 6 bases short and J 3 bases short, with 12 bases between. Germline CDR1 and CDR2: MNHNS and SASEGT. The CDR3 length is 13 residues. The DNA for the CDR3 is TGTGCCAGCAGCACCGGACGGGGCTACGAGCAGTACTTC. Translation: CASSTGRGYEQYF.

The chain employs TRBV12-3 or TRBV12-4 and TRBJ2-7, with D tentatively TRBD1 (5 bases). There are 17 residues in the CDR3. Trimming pared 6 bases from V and 4 bases from J, leaving 25 bases between. CDR3 in DNA: TGTGCCAGCAGCCCGCTAAGGGGTGCGAGTGGAGATTACGAGCAGTACTTC. It codes for CASSPLRGASGDYEQYF.

This clonotype was counted only a few times. The chain recombines TRBV6-6 with TRBJ2-5; TRBD1 might be the D (5 bases). The CDR3 has 12 residues. CDR1 is MNHNY, CDR2 SVGAGI, per germline (reference sequence). With 7 bases removed from V and 5 bases from J, the gap between germline ends came to 11 bases. The CDR3 loop reads CASIGAGETQYF. Here the CDR3 DNA reads TGTGCCAGCATAGGGGCCGGGGAGACCCAGTACTTC.

This clonotype was seen a handful of times. This rearrangement joins TRBV27 to TRBJ2-7; 7 nucleotides align to TRBD2. Trimming took 5 bases from V and 9 from J; bases not matched to a gene: 10. Germline V CDR1 and CDR2: MNHEY, SMNVEV (reference sequence). The CDR3 totals 13 residues. CDR3 loop: CASSQGLPEGQYF. The CDR3 DNA reads as TGTGCCAGCAGTCAGGGACTACCCGAGGGGCAGTACTTC.

The rearrangement uses TRBV5-1 and TRBJ2-7, with TRBD2 identical over 8 bases. Germline V gene data show CDR1 as SGHRS and CDR2 as YFSETQ. This CDR3 has 15 residues. V was pared by 1 base and J by 2 bases, with 5 bases of the junction left unmatched. Here the CDR3 DNA reads TGCGCCAGCAGCTTGAATGCGGGGGGTACCTACGAGCAGTACTTC. Translated, it gives CASSLNAGGTYEQYF.

In this sample, this clonotype turned up a few times. The gene calls are TRBV5-1 and TRBJ2-7, with 7 bases matching TRBD1. The CDR3 is made up of 14 amino acids. Germline assignment: CDR1 SGHRS and CDR2 YFSETQ. Trimming took 4 bases from V and 2 from J; bases not matched to a gene: 6. CDR3 in amino acids: CASSAPGQTYEQYF. CDR3 nucleotide sequence: TGCGCCAGCAGCGCTCCGGGACAGACCTACGAGCAGTACTTC.

The J gene is TRBJ2-7, the V gene TRBV2; 8 bases are a match to TRBD1. Germline CDR1 SNHLY, CDR2 FYNNEI. Germline trimming cut 3 bases from V and 5 bases from J; bases unmatched to any gene: 6. CDR3 length: 14 amino acids. CDR3 region: CASSDAGTGDEQYF. CDR3 nucleotides: TGTGCCAGCAGTGACGCAGGGACAGGAGACGAGCAGTACTTC.

In this sample, this clonotype turned up a few times. CDR3 nucleotides: TGCGCCAGCAAGGCAGTAGGGGTATACAACACCGGGGAGCTGTTTTTT. Amino acid sequence: CASKAVGVYNTGELFF. The V call is TRBV4-1, the J call TRBJ2-2; a possible D gene is TRBD1 (5 bases). V was pared by 7 bases and J by 2 bases, with 17 bases between. The CDR3 has 16 amino acids. Germline lookup yields CDR1 MGHRA and CDR2 YSYEKL.

This clonotype was observed a handful of times. The chain carries TRBV6-1 and TRBJ1-1; 10 bases match TRBD1. V shed 6 bases, J shed 1 base, and the junction held 11 bases outside the gene matches. The CDR3 is made up of 17 amino acids. Per the germline V gene, CDR1 is MNHNS and CDR2 is SASEGT. In DNA form, the CDR3 reads TGTGCCAGCAGCCCCGGGACAGGGGTATGGACGAACACTGAAGCTTTCTTT. This translates into CASSPGTGVWTNTEAFF.

This clonotype came up a few times. The J gene is TRBJ1-2, the V gene TRBV9; 10 positions match TRBD1. The CDR3 totals 15 residues. CDR1 and CDR2 from the germline V gene are SGDLS and YYNGEE. V lost 2 bases to trimming and J lost 7 bases; unmatched junction nucleotides: 8. The CDR3 here is CASSVRGTGAGGYTF. CDR3 sequence (DNA): TGTGCCAGCAGCGTCCGGGGGACAGGGGCCGGTGGCTACACCTTC.

The chain carries TRBV7-9 and TRBJ1-4; maybe TRBD1 (6 bases). This CDR3 has 15 residues. Trimming took 4 bases from V and 4 from J, leaving 13 bases between them. Germline V gives CDR1 SEHNR, CDR2 FQNEAQ (reference sequence). The CDR3 is CASSSKTGHNEKLFF. CDR3 nucleotides: TGTGCCAGCAGCTCGAAGACAGGCCATAATGAAAAACTGTTTTTT.

In its sample, this clonotype was seen once. The gene calls are TRBV12-3 or TRBV12-4 and TRBJ2-1; 7 nucleotides align to TRBD1. V lost 7 bases to trimming and J lost 2 bases; unmatched junction nucleotides: 8. CDR3 length equals 15 residues. The CDR3 spells CASIVTGMPYNEQFF. CDR3 coding DNA: TGTGCCAGCATCGTGACAGGGATGCCCTACAATGAGCAGTTCTTC.

The chain carries TRBV20-1 and TRBJ1-5; D unresolved. Germline V gene data show CDR1 as DFQATT and CDR2 as SNEGSKA (reference sequence). Between the trimmed V and J ends, which lost 0 bases and 4 bases, there was a span of 10 bases. This CDR3 is 14 amino acids long. The CDR3 loop reads CSAREWAGNQPQHF. DNA of the CDR3: TGCAGTGCTAGAGAATGGGCTGGTAATCAGCCCCAGCATTTT.

This chain links TRBV5-1 with TRBJ1-4; the match to TRBD1 covers 8 bases. The CDR3 has 15 amino acids. Unmatched junction bases numbered 8, after V lost 4 bases and J lost 6 bases. CDR1 is SGHRS and CDR2 is YFSETQ in the germline V gene. Here the CDR3 DNA reads TGCGCCAGCAGCACCAGGGGGCGAGATTATGAAAAACTGTTTTTT. Amino acids: CASSTRGRDYEKLFF.

This clonotype has at least ten counts. The V gene is TRBV5-1, the J gene TRBJ1-1; tentative D call: TRBD1 (5 bases). This CDR3 has 15 residues. Trimming pared 1 base from V and 2 bases from J, leaving 12 bases between. CDR1 SGHRS and CDR2 YFSETQ come from the germline V gene. The CDR3 sequence: CASSLRQGRNTEAFF. CDR3 bases: TGCGCCAGCAGCTTGCGGCAGGGCCGTAACACTGAAGCTTTCTTT.

This clonotype was detected only a few times. The J gene is TRBJ1-2, the V gene TRBV28; 10 nucleotides match TRBD1. The CDR3 length is 13 residues. Trimming took 6 bases from V and 8 from J; bases not matched to a gene: 6. Germline loops: CDR1 MDHEN, CDR2 SYDVKM. CDR3 nucleotide sequence: TGTGCCAGCAGCGACAGGGGGCTCTGGGGCTACACCTTC. This gives the protein CASSDRGLWGYTF.

The rearrangement joins TRBV5-5 to TRBJ1-5; D gene ambiguous. Germline CDR1 is SGHKS and CDR2 is YYEKEE (reference sequence). This CDR3 has 15 residues. V lost 0 bases and J 3 bases, leaving 10 bases between the germline ends. The CDR3 DNA follows: TGTGCCAGCAGCTTGGTTGCAGGTGACAATCAGCCCCAGCATTTT. Translation: CASSLVAGDNQPQHF.

The chain combines TRBV12-3 or TRBV12-4 with TRBJ2-2, with D perhaps TRBD1 (5 bases). The CDR3 runs to 15 residues. Trimming removed 4 bases from V and 2 bases from J, with 11 bases in between. The CDR3 DNA follows: TGTGCCAGCAGTTATAACAGGCCCAACACCGGGGAGCTGTTTTTT. Translated: CASSYNRPNTGELFF.

This clonotype has just a few counts. The chain employs TRBV7-2 and TRBJ2-3; 9 bases are a match to TRBD2. V shed 5 bases, J shed 6 bases, and the junction held 9 bases outside the gene matches. CDR3 size: 15 residues. CDR1 and CDR2 from the germline V gene are SGHTA and FQGNSA. Here the CDR3 DNA reads TGTGCCAGCAGCACAGGGACTAGCTCGGGGGATACGCAGTATTTT. Translating it yields CASSTGTSSGDTQYF.

The CDR3 region is CSAPNLGGGPQETQYF. The CDR3 DNA follows: TGCAGCGCTCCAAACCTAGGGGGAGGACCCCAAGAGACCCAGTACTTC. The chain combines TRBV29-1 with TRBJ2-5, with D tentatively TRBD1 or TRBD2 (6 bases each). The CDR3 sequence is 16 residues long. Germline V gene sequence: CDR1 SQVTM, CDR2 ANQGSEA. Trimming shortened V by 7 bases and J by 1 base, and 22 bases separated the two germline ends.

The rearrangement joins TRBV9 to TRBJ2-1; D is uncertain. CDR3 length: 15 residues. With 1 base removed from V and 6 bases from J, the gap between germline ends came to 14 bases. Looked up from germline, CDR1 is SGDLS and CDR2 is YYNGEE. The CDR3 is CASSVRYSPSNEQFF. In nucleotides, the CDR3 is TGTGCCAGCAGCGTACGTTATTCTCCCTCCAATGAGCAGTTCTTC. Combining the CDR3 with reference TRBV9 and TRBJ2-1 gives the whole variable domain DSGVTQTPKHLITATGQRVTLRCSPRSGDLSVYWYQQSLDQGLQFLIQYYNGEERAKGNILERFSAQQFPDLHSELNLSSLELGDSALYFCASSVRYSPSNEQFFGPGTRLTVL.